The clone carrying this TCR beta chain has ten or more counts. Its target is not known. The data belong to a study of T cells after yellow fever vaccination. Germline lookup yields CDR1 SGHVS and CDR2 FQNEAQ. The CDR3 covers 11 residues. TCRdb used MiXCR to reprocess the 5' RACE reads, holding one entry per CDR3 protein. The sample carries 600,000 to 750,000 distinct CDR3 sequences, around 12% recorded once. Overall study results and limits: At 95% to 97% for CD4 and about 87% for CD8, most primary-vaccination clones showed up again after the booster.

This rearrangement joins TRBV7-8 to TRBJ2-3; D unclear. Near its end, the DNA agrees better with TRBJ2-5, so the J call may be wrong. This TCR was recovered from a man between 25 and 39 years old who received the YFV17D yellow fever vaccine. The input for sequencing was PBMCs, taken on the day of the yellow fever booster vaccination. CDR3 residues: CASSLGGAQYF. In nucleotides, the CDR3 is TGTGCCAGCAGCTTGGGTGGGGCCCAGTACTTC.